Below are 28 T cell receptor beta chains sequenced from a single sample in a study of T-cell memory formation after mild COVID-19 listed by TCRdb under 2021. To prepare the library, 5' RACE was applied. These reads were obtained on an Illumina NovaSeq 6000. Starting from the raw public reads, TCRdb applied fastp trimming at Q25, assembled clones with MiXCR and retained in-frame beta chains. Each record represents a unique CDR3 protein, reported with the most common genes and DNA among its rows. The sample table contains 260,000 or so distinct CDR3 sequences; only one count was recorded for approximately 16% of them. Of the sample, roughly a fifth falls within the top ten clones. The material sequenced was PBMCs or a T cell subset sorted from them (not recorded which). These receptors came from a man aged 18 to 30 who had mild COVID-19 (a few samples of this study predate the infection). The sample titles of this study are shuffled in the database, so cell type and time point are left out; the donor was told from shared clones.

The V gene is TRBV7-3, the J gene TRBJ2-5, with D uncertain. This CDR3 comprises 13 residues. CDR1 and CDR2 (germline): SGHTA, FQGTGA. Trimming left V 0 bases short and J 5 bases short, with 7 bases between. The CDR3 bases are TGTGCCAGCAGCTTAACGAGATGGGAGACCCAGTACTTC. It is translated as CASSLTRWETQYF.

This chain joins TRBV9 and TRBJ1-1; D gene unclear. Germline assignment: CDR1 SGDLS and CDR2 YYNGEE. Trimming left V 4 bases short and J 1 base short, with 11 bases between. This CDR3 has 14 amino acids. Here the CDR3 reads CASSPAAKNTEAFF. CDR3 DNA: TGTGCCAGCAGCCCTGCCGCGAAGAACACTGAAGCTTTCTTT.

The chain is built from TRBV10-3 and TRBJ2-2; possibly TRBD1 or TRBD2 for D (5 bases each). The CDR3 spans 12 residues. In germline, CDR1 is ENHRY, CDR2 SYGVKD. The V gene lost 4 bases and the J gene lost 8 bases, with 8 bases spanning the gap. The CDR3 DNA follows: TGTGCCATCAGTGCAGGGACGGGGGAGCTGTTTTTT. Protein sequence: CAISAGTGELFF.

The chain joins TRBV2 to TRBJ1-2; weak D call: TRBD1 (6 bases). The V gene lost 1 base and the J gene lost 2 bases, with 17 bases spanning the gap. The CDR3 length is 17 residues. Germline V gene sequence: CDR1 SNHLY, CDR2 FYNNEI. The CDR3 is CASSEGPGGAYNYGYTF. CDR3 DNA sequence: TGTGCCAGCAGTGAAGGTCCGGGGGGGGCCTACAACTATGGCTACACCTTC.

This chain joins TRBV4-1 and TRBJ1-1; 11 bases fit TRBD1. The CDR3 runs 18 residues. Germline V gene lookup returns CDR1 MGHRA and CDR2 YSYEKL. The V gene end was trimmed by 4 bases and the J gene end by 7 bases; junction bases not matched to a gene: 17. Here the CDR3 DNA reads TGCGCCAGCAGCCTCTCAGGATTCGGGACAGGGGGAATGGGTGAAGCTTTCTTT. This sequence encodes CASSLSGFGTGGMGEAFF.

The rearrangement links TRBV5-1 to TRBJ1-6; D uncertain. In germline, CDR1 is SGHRS, CDR2 YFSETQ. This CDR3 contains 14 residues. V lost 4 bases to trimming and J lost 10 bases, with 15 bases between them. For the CDR3, the DNA is TGCGCCAGCAGCCCTGAAGTAATGGGCTCACCCCTCCACTTT. Translating it yields CASSPEVMGSPLHF.

This rearrangement joins TRBV7-2 to TRBJ2-5; unclear D gene. The CDR3 is 11 amino acids. Trimming left V 4 bases short and J 5 bases short, with 5 bases between. Germline CDR1 reads SGHTA; CDR2 reads FQGNSA. CDR3 protein: CASSWWETQYF. The CDR3 region has the DNA TGTGCCAGCAGCTGGTGGGAGACCCAGTACTTC.

A few counts support this clonotype. The gene calls are TRBV20-1 and TRBJ1-4; D remains ambiguous. The CDR3 is made up of 13 amino acids. V dropped 6 bases and J dropped 4 bases, with 12 bases sitting between them. In germline, CDR1 is DFQATT, CDR2 SNEGSKA (reference sequence). In nucleotides, the CDR3 is TGCAGTGCCCTGGGAGCTTATAATGAAAAACTGTTTTTT. This sequence encodes CSALGAYNEKLFF.

The rearrangement links TRBV6-6 to TRBJ2-7; either TRBD1 or TRBD2 may fit D (6 bases each). This CDR3 is 16 amino acids long. V lost 6 bases and J lost 3, with 21 bases in between. CDR1 and CDR2 (germline): MNHNY, SVGAGI (reference sequence). CDR3 residues: CASSRNTGPRGYEQYF. CDR3 DNA sequence: TGTGCCAGCAGCCGAAATACAGGGCCGCGGGGCTACGAGCAGTACTTC.

The sample holds one count of this clonotype. The V gene is TRBV20-1, the J gene TRBJ2-5, with TRBD1 matching 7 bases. CDR1 DFQATT and CDR2 SNEGSKA come from the germline V gene (reference sequence). This CDR3 spans 15 amino acids. Trimming at V came to 4 bases and at J to 1 base, leaving 9 bases not matched to a gene. The CDR3 reads CSAKGQVPIQETQYF. The CDR3 DNA sequence: TGCAGTGCTAAAGGACAGGTGCCGATCCAAGAGACCCAGTACTTC.

This clonotype turned up a few times. The rearrangement joins TRBV9 to TRBJ1-4; no definite D call. V was cut by 0 bases and J by 7 bases, with 10 bases left in between. CDR3 length: 14 amino acids. The germline CDR1 and CDR2 sequences are SGDLS and YYNGEE. The DNA of the CDR3 is TGTGCCAGCAGCGTAGGGGTGAGGACTGAAAAACTGTTTTTT. Protein: CASSVGVRTEKLFF.

The chain employs TRBV5-1 and TRBJ2-2, with TRBD2 matching 14 bases. The germline CDR1 and CDR2 sequences are SGHRS and YFSETQ. CDR3 length equals 16 residues. V lost 4 bases, J lost 5 bases, and 4 bases stayed unmatched. The CDR3 here is CASSPRTSGGTGELFF. The CDR3 nucleotides are TGCGCCAGCAGCCCGCGGACTAGCGGGGGGACCGGGGAGCTGTTTTTT.

This clonotype occurred a few times. The chain employs TRBV9 and TRBJ1-1, with 8 bases aligning to TRBD1. CDR3 length: 15 residues. V lost 2 bases to trimming and J lost 2 bases; unmatched junction nucleotides: 5. The germline V gene encodes CDR1 SGDLS and CDR2 YYNGEE. In DNA form, the CDR3 reads TGTGCCAGCAGCGTCTCCGGGACAGGCAACACTGAAGCTTTCTTT. Protein sequence: CASSVSGTGNTEAFF.

V usage is TRBV27 and J usage is TRBJ1-1; tentatively, D is TRBD1 (6 bases). Trimming shortened V by 6 bases and J by 0 bases, and 14 bases separated the two germline ends. The CDR3 length is 15 residues. The germline V gene has CDR1 MNHEY and CDR2 SMNVEV (reference sequence). This CDR3 is CASSPGHSMNTEAFF. The CDR3 DNA is TGTGCCAGCAGCCCGGGACACAGCATGAACACTGAAGCTTTCTTT.

This clonotype was found a few times. The V and J genes are TRBV5-1 and TRBJ2-7; D gene uncertain. Per the germline V gene, CDR1 is SGHRS and CDR2 is YFSETQ. V dropped 4 bases and J dropped 0 bases, with 17 bases sitting between them. The CDR3 is made up of 16 amino acids. The CDR3 nucleotides are TGCGCCAGCAGCGTGTCGGGCCCGACGGGCTCCTACGAGCAGTACTTC. It translates to CASSVSGPTGSYEQYF.

J is TRBJ1-1 and V is TRBV4-1; no reliable D call. V gave up 0 bases and J gave up 8 bases, with 7 bases separating them. This CDR3 is 12 amino acids long. Per germline, CDR1 MGHRA and CDR2 YSYEKL. The CDR3 here is CASSQDGREAFF. The DNA for the CDR3 is TGCGCCAGCAGCCAAGATGGGAGGGAAGCTTTCTTT.

This clonotype was counted once. The rearrangement uses TRBV20-1 and TRBJ2-3; 9 bases map to TRBD1. CDR1 is DFQATT, CDR2 SNEGSKA, per germline (reference sequence). The CDR3 sequence is 14 residues long. V was pared by 3 bases and J by 5 bases, with 6 bases of the junction left unmatched. CDR3 sequence: CSASRDRAKDTQYF. The CDR3 coding sequence is TGCAGTGCTAGCCGGGACAGGGCAAAAGATACGCAGTATTTT.

There are a few counts of this clonotype. V usage is TRBV4-1 and J usage is TRBJ1-2, with TRBD1 identical over 7 bases. Germline CDR1 reads MGHRA; CDR2 reads YSYEKL. V lost 5 bases to trimming and J lost 6 bases; unmatched junction nucleotides: 12. CDR3 size: 15 residues. For the CDR3, the DNA is TGCGCCAGCAGCACCCCGACAGGGACCTCTGATGGCTACACCTTC. Protein: CASSTPTGTSDGYTF.

Concerning this clonotype itself: With a much larger clone just one base away, this may be a read error. In DNA, the CDR3 is TGTGCCAGCAGCTTAATGGGGCAGGAGACCCAGTACTTC. Its translation: CASSLMGQETQYF. The V call is TRBV7-9, the J call TRBJ2-5, with TRBD1 as a possible D gene (5 bases). Trimming removed 2 bases from V and 5 bases from J, with 9 bases in between. The CDR3 runs to 13 residues. In germline, CDR1 is SEHNR, CDR2 FQNEAQ (reference sequence).

The V call is TRBV4-3, the J call TRBJ1-1; D is undetermined. The CDR3 totals 15 residues. Per germline, CDR1 LGHNA and CDR2 YSLEER. Trimming stripped 0 bases from V and 6 bases from J, with 14 bases between. This CDR3 is CASSQDRVTAPEAFF. CDR3 coding DNA: TGCGCCAGCAGCCAAGACCGGGTCACCGCCCCTGAAGCTTTCTTT.

This clonotype was counted only a few times. The genes are TRBV25-1 and TRBJ1-6; D is uncertain. The CDR3 has 8 amino acids. Trimming pared 9 bases from V and 13 bases from J, leaving 4 bases between. From germline, CDR1 is MGHDK and CDR2 SYGVNS. The CDR3 coding sequence is TGTGCCAGATTGCCCCTCCACTTT. Translation: CARLPLHF.

This clonotype showed up just once. The rearrangement joins TRBV6-5 to TRBJ1-2; tentatively, D is TRBD1 (5 bases). From germline, CDR1 is MNHEY and CDR2 SVGAGI. This CDR3 is built from 18 residues. V shed 0 bases and J shed 4 bases, with 21 bases lying between them. For the CDR3, the DNA is TGTGCCAGCAGTTACTCGTGGGGACCAGGCCGATACCGCTATGGCTACACCTTC. It is translated as CASSYSWGPGRYRYGYTF.

The J gene is TRBJ1-2, the V gene TRBV10-3, with 8 bases lining up with TRBD1. The V segment lost 0 bases and the J segment 6 bases; nucleotides outside the gene matches: 0. CDR3 length: 13 residues. Looked up from germline, CDR1 is ENHRY and CDR2 is SYGVKD. This CDR3 reads CAISESQGDGYTF. The CDR3 nucleotides are TGTGCCATCAGTGAGTCACAGGGGGATGGCTACACCTTC.

The chain joins TRBV20-1 to TRBJ1-1; tentatively, D is TRBD1 (5 bases). V was trimmed by 0 bases and J by 2 bases, leaving 7 bases between them. The CDR3 contains 13 residues. CDR1 is DFQATT, CDR2 SNEGSKA, per germline (reference sequence). The CDR3 bases are TGCAGTGCTAGAGAGGGGCCTAACACTGAAGCTTTCTTT. This gives the protein CSAREGPNTEAFF.

V usage is TRBV29-1 and J usage is TRBJ2-2; 8 bases agree with TRBD1. CDR3 size: 13 residues. Trimming removed 4 bases from V and 4 bases from J; junction bases left unmatched: 2. CDR1 is SQVTM, CDR2 ANQGSEA, per germline. The CDR3 sequence: CSVGQGTTGELFF. CDR3 bases: TGCAGCGTTGGACAGGGGACCACCGGGGAGCTGTTTTTT.

This chain connects TRBV23-1 to TRBJ2-7; D may be TRBD1 or TRBD2 (5 bases each). TRBV23-1 is an open reading frame, and its role is uncertain. V dropped 6 bases and J dropped 4 bases, with 16 bases sitting between them. The CDR3 is 14 amino acids. The CDR3 bases are TGCGCCAGCAGCCCGGGACCTTCGCCGTACGAGCAGTACGTC. This translates into CASSPGPSPYEQYV.

This clonotype has just a few counts. The gene calls are TRBV7-6 and TRBJ2-5; D is perhaps TRBD2 (6 bases). Germline V gives CDR1 SGHVS, CDR2 FNYEAQ. V was pared by 6 bases and J by 9 bases, with 17 bases between. The CDR3 runs to 13 residues. DNA for the CDR3: TGTGCCAGCAGGGACTACTCCTCGGGGGCCCAGTACTTC. Its protein is CASRDYSSGAQYF.

J is TRBJ2-6 and V is TRBV20-1, with D unresolved. The V gene lost 0 bases and the J gene lost 0 bases, with 9 bases spanning the gap. The CDR3 is made up of 16 amino acids. The germline gives CDR1 DFQATT, CDR2 SNEGSKA (reference sequence). The CDR3 is CSARDGFGSGANVLTF. The CDR3 DNA sequence: TGCAGTGCTAGAGATGGCTTCGGCTCTGGGGCCAACGTCCTGACTTTC.